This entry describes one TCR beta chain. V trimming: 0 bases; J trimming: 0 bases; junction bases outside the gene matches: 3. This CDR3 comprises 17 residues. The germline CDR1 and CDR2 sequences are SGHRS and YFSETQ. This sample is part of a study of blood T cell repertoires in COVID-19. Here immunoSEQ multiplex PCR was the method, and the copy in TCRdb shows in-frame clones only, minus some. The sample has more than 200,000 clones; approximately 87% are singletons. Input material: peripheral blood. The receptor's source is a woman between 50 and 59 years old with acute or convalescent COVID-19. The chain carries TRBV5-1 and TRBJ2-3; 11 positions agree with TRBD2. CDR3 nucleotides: TGCGCCAGCAGCTTGGTGGGACTAGCGGCTAGCACAGATACGCAGTATTTT. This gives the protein CASSLVGLAASTDTQYF.